This is a list of T cell receptor beta chains from one sample in a study of T-cell memory formation after mild COVID-19. MiXCR, applied by TCRdb to the 5' RACE reads, yields one record per CDR3 protein. This sample yields 250,000 or so distinct CDR3 sequences, of which about a sixth are seen a single time; more than 20% belongs to the top ten. Material for sequencing was PBMCs or a T cell subset sorted from them (not recorded which). The receptor source for this set is a man aged 18 to 35 who had mild COVID-19 (a few samples of this study predate the infection). Cell type and time point are not known. CDR3s leave out the opening cysteine and the closing phenylalanine or tryptophan. A D gene is named only where the DNA matches it firmly.

v_call	d_call	j_call	cdr3_aa
TRBV24-1	TRBD2	TRBJ2-1	ATSERRLAEPNEQF
TRBV9	.	TRBJ2-6	ASSAGDSGANVLT
TRBV7-9	.	TRBJ1-2	ASGSYRANYGYT
TRBV27	.	TRBJ2-1	ASRSISGYEQF
TRBV10-3	.	TRBJ1-2	AISGAQGRST
TRBV5-1	TRBD1	TRBJ2-5	ASSLSGQGQETQY
TRBV6-6	TRBD2	TRBJ2-3	ASSYRTSGHADTQY
TRBV6-6	TRBD1	TRBJ1-1	ASSFSRQGTEAF
TRBV6-5	.	TRBJ1-2	ASRWDTAYGYT
TRBV7-9	.	TRBJ1-5	ASSSGLHLH
TRBV11-2	TRBD1	TRBJ2-5	ASSLPTGDGETQY
TRBV7-9	.	TRBJ1-6	ASREGGRTFSYNSPLH
TRBV23-1	.	TRBJ2-7	ASIGTVRSYEQY
TRBV7-2	.	TRBJ2-3	ASSSPGGIRDTQY
TRBV7-8	TRBD2	TRBJ2-3	ASSRRGGVTDTQY
TRBV7-2	TRBD1	TRBJ1-4	ASSLQGGKDEKLF
TRBV6-5	.	TRBJ1-3	ASSYSAAGNTIY
TRBV20-1	TRBD2	TRBJ2-2	SAREQRGVGELF
TRBV4-1	TRBD1	TRBJ2-6	ASSSRTGPTRSGANVLT
TRBV5-4	.	TRBJ2-5	ASRRGQETQY
TRBV29-1	.	TRBJ1-4	SGTISVDEKLF
TRBV7-3	.	TRBJ2-1	ASSLTGYNEQF
TRBV7-2	TRBD1	TRBJ2-7	ASSIGTGKSYEQY
TRBV10-1	.	TRBJ2-7	ASSESGRGDEQY
TRBV12-3/TRBV12-4	.	TRBJ1-2	ASSLGSDYGYT
TRBV28	.	TRBJ2-3	ASTPGSTDTQY
TRBV4-1	.	TRBJ2-5	ASSQEPLGPQETQY
TRBV20-1	.	TRBJ2-7	SARGPVSSYEQY
TRBV15	.	TRBJ1-5	ATSSLGRSSNQPQH
TRBV30	.	TRBJ2-7	AWSSVWEQY
TRBV9	TRBD2	TRBJ2-2	ASSLSGTSGASTGELF
TRBV11-2	TRBD1	TRBJ1-6	ASTRLNQGGSPLH
TRBV7-3	.	TRBJ2-5	ASSLGPKETQY
TRBV7-2	TRBD2	TRBJ2-5	ASSFSSGAETQY
TRBV12-3/TRBV12-4	.	TRBJ2-1	ASSAAGDEQF
TRBV20-1	.	TRBJ1-6	SANKWDNSPLH
TRBV10-3	TRBD1	TRBJ1-6	AISTGQSPSASPLH
TRBV20-1	.	TRBJ2-5	SASGGRQETQY
TRBV6-1	TRBD1	TRBJ2-2	ASSETRGTGFAGELF
TRBV4-1	.	TRBJ2-7	ASSQEYSRYYEQY
TRBV7-2	.	TRBJ2-5	ASSPNLGETQY
TRBV15	.	TRBJ2-7	ATSTHRGEFNEQY
TRBV5-1	TRBD1	TRBJ2-2	ASSMGARQGSTGELF
TRBV4-1	.	TRBJ1-2	ASSQAFGYGYT